Following are 24 T cell receptor beta chains from one sample sequenced in a study of patients and donors after allogeneic stem cell transplantation. TCRdb re-analysed the RT-PCR reads in MiXCR, keeping a single row per CDR3 protein. In the table there are tens of thousands of distinct CDR3 sequences, 45% to 50% of which are singletons. Sample: blood, either unsorted or a sorted T cell fraction (not recorded which). The receptor source for this set is a human donor who was either an allogeneic HSCT recipient or a stem cell or donor lymphocyte infusion donor (not recorded which). It is not recorded whose cells these are; they may come from a transplant donor.

This clonotype was seen more than once but under ten times. V usage is TRBV12-3 or TRBV12-4 and J usage is TRBJ1-3; TRBD1 is a possible D gene (6 bases). The CDR3 is 15 residues long. V was trimmed by 3 bases and J by 2 bases, leaving 11 bases between them. CDR3 in amino acids: CASSFPGAAGNTIYF. CDR3 nucleotides: TGTGCCAGCAGTTTCCCAGGGGCTGCTGGAAACACCATATATTTT.

The chain combines TRBV7-2 with TRBJ2-2; D may be TRBD2 (6 bases). Trimming shortened V by 6 bases and J by 2 bases, and 10 bases separated the two germline ends. The germline CDR1 and CDR2 sequences are SGHTA and FQGNSA. CDR3 length equals 14 residues. The CDR3, as DNA: TGTGCCAGCAGTGTCGGGGGAAACACCGGGGAGCTGTTTTTT. Translation gives CASSVGGNTGELFF.

The rearrangement joins TRBV7-2 to TRBJ2-3; 13 bases match TRBD2. Germline V gives CDR1 SGHTA, CDR2 FQGNSA. CDR3 length: 21 residues. With 0 bases clipped from V and 2 bases from J, the junction kept 14 bases outside the gene matches. CDR3 loop: CASSLARRGGTSGRATDTQYF. As DNA, the CDR3 is TGTGCCAGCAGCTTAGCGCGAAGGGGAGGAACTAGCGGGAGGGCCACAGATACGCAGTATTTT.

This clonotype was picked up a small number of times. This chain uses TRBV5-5 with TRBJ1-1; D is uncertain. Germline CDR1 SGHKS, CDR2 YYEKEE (reference sequence). The germline V and J ends were trimmed by 1 base and 1 base, with 8 bases remaining between them. This CDR3 region has 14 residues. The CDR3 nucleotides read TGTGCCAGCAGCTTGCTGGGTCCGAACACTGAAGCTTTCTTT. This codes for CASSLLGPNTEAFF.

This clonotype appeared a few times. The V gene is TRBV3-1, the J gene TRBJ1-2; the match to TRBD1 covers 8 bases. Trimming removed 4 bases from V and 7 bases from J; junction bases left unmatched: 17. CDR3 length: 17 amino acids. CDR1 and CDR2 from the germline V gene are LGHDT and YNNKEL (reference sequence). The CDR3 bases are TGTGCCAGCAGCCCGTCCGGCCACACCGACAGGGGCTTTGGCTACACCTTC. Translated, it gives CASSPSGHTDRGFGYTF.

This chain connects TRBV12-3 or TRBV12-4 to TRBJ1-5, with D maybe TRBD1 (6 bases). The V end was cut by 6 bases, the J end by 1 base, with 19 bases between. The CDR3 runs to 17 residues. For the CDR3, the DNA is TGTGCCAGCAGCCCCCCAGGGGAGAGGGGAAGCAATCAGCCCCAGCATTTT. Translation: CASSPPGERGSNQPQHF.

A few counts support this clonotype. The CDR3 protein is CASSQGTATNEKLFF. The DNA for the CDR3 is TGCGCCAGCAGCCAAGGGACAGCAACTAATGAAAAACTGTTTTTT. This chain links TRBV4-3 with TRBJ1-4, with D maybe TRBD1 (6 bases). Trimming left V 1 base short and J 0 bases short, with 6 bases between. Germline CDR1 is LGHNA and CDR2 is YSLEER. This CDR3 comprises 15 residues.

This clonotype was counted a few times. The chain uses TRBV5-6 and TRBJ1-1, with no clear D. V lost 6 bases to trimming and J lost 1 base, with 16 bases between them. CDR3 length: 15 amino acids. Germline V gene data show CDR1 as SGHDT and CDR2 as YYEEEE. Here the CDR3 DNA reads TGTGCCAGCACCCGGCCAAGCCGAAGGAACACTGAAGCTTTCTTT. Its protein is CASTRPSRRNTEAFF.

The V gene is TRBV20-1, the J gene TRBJ2-3, with TRBD1 matching over 8 bases. This CDR3 contains 17 residues. J lost 4 bases, V lost 3 bases, and 15 bases had no gene match. CDR1 DFQATT and CDR2 SNEGSKA come from the germline V gene (reference sequence). The CDR3 DNA reads as TGCAGTGCTAGGCTCCCCTTTATGACAGGGGCGTCAGATACGCAGTATTTT. It translates to CSARLPFMTGASDTQYF.

The chain uses TRBV20-1 and TRBJ1-3, with D uncertain. From germline, CDR1 is DFQATT and CDR2 SNEGSKA (reference sequence). This CDR3 is 14 amino acids long. Deletions cut 6 bases from V and 0 bases from J, with 12 bases between. The CDR3 DNA sequence: TGCAGTGCCGAGGATGGGGACTCTGGAAACACCATATATTTT. Amino acids: CSAEDGDSGNTIYF.

V and J are TRBV11-2 and TRBJ2-5; D is unclear. CDR3 size: 10 residues. CDR1 is SGHAT, CDR2 FQNNGV, per germline. Trimming left V 6 bases short and J 6 bases short, with 5 bases between. CDR3: CASSRQTQYF. The CDR3 nucleotides read TGTGCCAGCAGTCGGCAGACCCAGTACTTC.

The chain uses TRBV7-2 and TRBJ2-4, with D possibly matching TRBD2 (6 bases). Deletions cut 4 bases from V and 6 bases from J, with 19 bases between. Germline loops: CDR1 SGHTA, CDR2 FQGNSA. This CDR3 spans 16 amino acids. The CDR3 spells CASSSPSSGLLNIQYF. The CDR3 DNA reads as TGTGCCAGCAGCTCACCATCATCGGGACTCCTAAACATTCAGTACTTC.

This sequence joins TRBV7-2 and TRBJ1-2; tentatively, D is TRBD1 (5 bases). Germline V gives CDR1 SGHTA, CDR2 FQGNSA. This CDR3 region has 13 residues. The V and J ends lost 5 bases and 1 base respectively, with 8 bases between them. The DNA of the CDR3 is TGTGCCAGCAGCCCGGACATTAACTATGGCTACACCTTC. This sequence encodes CASSPDINYGYTF.

The DNA of the CDR3 is TGTGCCAGCAGCCAAGGGACAGGAGTAAGTAGCAATCAGCCCCAGCATTTT. Encoded protein: CASSQGTGVSSNQPQHF. V is TRBV4-2 and J is TRBJ1-5, with 7 nucleotides matching TRBD1. CDR1 is LGHNA, CDR2 YNFKEQ, per germline. The CDR3 is 17 residues long. The V and J ends lost 1 base and 0 bases, in that order; junction bases with no gene match: 6.

The rearrangement joins TRBV4-2 to TRBJ2-7, with D possibly being TRBD1 (5 bases). V was trimmed by 0 bases and J by 5 bases, leaving 11 bases between them. Germline V gene lookup returns CDR1 LGHNA and CDR2 YNFKEQ. The CDR3 is made up of 14 amino acids. CDR3 DNA: TGTGCCAGCAGCCAAGATGAAGACAGAAACGAGCAGTACTTC. It specifies CASSQDEDRNEQYF.

This clonotype was seen a few times. The rearrangement uses TRBV5-1 and TRBJ1-2; a weak D match, TRBD1 (5 bases). The CDR3 spans 13 residues. The germline V gene has CDR1 SGHRS and CDR2 YFSETQ. Between the trimmed V and J ends, which lost 0 bases and 6 bases, there was a span of 9 bases. CDR3: CASSLGGTNGYTF. The CDR3 DNA is TGCGCCAGCAGCTTGGGGGGGACGAATGGCTACACCTTC. Using reference TRBV5-1 and TRBJ1-2 for the parts outside the CDR3, the full variable domain is KAGVTQTPRYLIKTRGQQVTLSCSPISGHRSVSWYQQTPGQGLQFLFEYFSETQRNKGNFPGRFSGRQFSNSRSEMNVSTLELGDSALYLCASSLGGTNGYTFGSGTRLTVV.

The genes are TRBV6-5 and TRBJ1-4, with D unresolved. The V end was cut by 4 bases, the J end by 4 bases, with 10 bases between. CDR1 is MNHEY, CDR2 SVGAGI, per germline. The CDR3 sequence is 14 residues long. The CDR3 nucleotides read TGTGCCAGCAGTTTGACGGATCTTAATGAAAAACTGTTTTTT. Translation: CASSLTDLNEKLFF.

The chain couples TRBV6-5 to TRBJ1-2; perhaps TRBD1 as D (5 bases). V lost 6 bases and J lost 8, with 19 bases in between. Germline V gene lookup returns CDR1 MNHEY and CDR2 SVGAGI. The CDR3 covers 14 residues. CDR3 nucleotide sequence: TGTGCCAGCAGCCCCAGGGTTGACCTAGAGGGCTACACCTTC. Protein sequence: CASSPRVDLEGYTF.

This clonotype was picked up one time. The CDR3 DNA reads as TGTGCCAGCAGCTTAGTACCCTCGAGGGACAGTTTGTCCTATGGCTACACCTTC. Its protein is CASSLVPSRDSLSYGYTF. The chain uses TRBV11-2 and TRBJ1-2; 7 positions agree with TRBD1. The V gene's germline CDR1 is SGHAT and CDR2 FQNNGV. CDR3 length: 18 amino acids. V lost 1 base, J lost 4 bases, and 15 bases stayed unmatched. Full variable domain (remainder filled in from reference TRBV11-2 and TRBJ1-2): EAGVAQSPRYKIIEKRQSVAFWCNPISGHATLYWYQQILGQGPKLLIQFQNNGVVDDSQLPKDRFSAERLKGVDSTLKIQPAKLEDSAVYLCASSLVPSRDSLSYGYTFGSGTRLTVV.

The CDR3 loop is CASSLPGTASGNTIYF. The CDR3 region has the DNA TGTGCCAGCAGCTTGCCTGGGACGGCGTCTGGAAACACCATATATTTT. The chain employs TRBV11-2 and TRBJ1-3; D is perhaps TRBD1 (5 bases). Trimming stripped 3 bases from V and 1 base from J, with 13 bases between. CDR1 and CDR2 (germline): SGHAT, FQNNGV. The CDR3 is made up of 16 amino acids. Based on the CDR3 plus reference TRBV11-2 and TRBJ1-3, the full variable domain is EAGVAQSPRYKIIEKRQSVAFWCNPISGHATLYWYQQILGQGPKLLIQFQNNGVVDDSQLPKDRFSAERLKGVDSTLKIQPAKLEDSAVYLCASSLPGTASGNTIYFGEGSWLTVV.

There are a few counts of this clonotype. The chain links TRBV27 to TRBJ1-2; perhaps TRBD1 as D (6 bases). Germline CDR1 and CDR2: MNHEY and SMNVEV (reference sequence). V was trimmed by 2 bases and J by 8 bases, leaving 15 bases between them. CDR3 length: 14 residues. The CDR3 protein is CASSLTGHPSGYTF. The CDR3 coding sequence is TGTGCCAGCAGTTTAACGGGACACCCCTCAGGCTACACCTTC.

The chain employs TRBV5-1 and TRBJ1-2; 7 bases are a match to TRBD1. CDR3 size: 15 residues. With V trimmed by 4 bases and J by 6 bases, 12 bases remained unmatched. Germline lookup yields CDR1 SGHRS and CDR2 YFSETQ. CDR3 region: CASSVSGGPGNGYTF. Here the CDR3 DNA reads TGCGCCAGCAGCGTCTCAGGGGGGCCCGGGAATGGCTACACCTTC.

This clonotype was observed a few times. The rearrangement uses TRBV7-2 and TRBJ1-1, with a weak D call TRBD1 (6 bases). Germline loops: CDR1 SGHTA, CDR2 FQGNSA. The CDR3 is 16 residues long. V lost 1 base to trimming and J lost 2 bases, with 14 bases between them. The CDR3 is CASSLVPGDLNTEAFF. CDR3 nucleotides: TGTGCCAGCAGCTTAGTCCCAGGGGACCTTAACACTGAAGCTTTCTTT.

This chain connects TRBV27 to TRBJ1-1; D is unclear. From germline, CDR1 is MNHEY and CDR2 SMNVEV (reference sequence). Trimming pared 5 bases from V and 0 bases from J, leaving 13 bases between. There are 15 residues in the CDR3. CDR3 sequence: CASSLLRKMNTEAFF. CDR3 bases: TGTGCCAGCAGTCTTCTCAGGAAGATGAACACTGAAGCTTTCTTT.